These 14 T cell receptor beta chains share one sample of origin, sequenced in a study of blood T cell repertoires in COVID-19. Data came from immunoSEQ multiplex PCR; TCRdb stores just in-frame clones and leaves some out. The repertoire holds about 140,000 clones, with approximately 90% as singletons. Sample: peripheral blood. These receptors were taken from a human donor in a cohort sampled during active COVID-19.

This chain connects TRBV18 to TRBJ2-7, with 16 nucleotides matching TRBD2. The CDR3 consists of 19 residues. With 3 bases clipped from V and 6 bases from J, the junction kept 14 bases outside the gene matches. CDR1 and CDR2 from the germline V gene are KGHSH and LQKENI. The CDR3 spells CASSPQGLAGGPLRGEQYF. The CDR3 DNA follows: TGTGCCAGCTCACCCCAGGGACTAGCGGGAGGGCCCTTGAGGGGCGAGCAGTACTTC.

CDR3 region: CASSPTGTGGQETQYF. The CDR3 DNA reads as TGTGCCAGCAGTCCGACCGGGACAGGGGGCCAAGAGACCCAGTACTTC. The rearrangement uses TRBV27 and TRBJ2-5, with 11 bases aligning to TRBD1. From germline, CDR1 is MNHEY and CDR2 SMNVEV (reference sequence). V was clipped by 5 bases and J by 1 base; unmatched bases: 6. This CDR3 has 16 amino acids.

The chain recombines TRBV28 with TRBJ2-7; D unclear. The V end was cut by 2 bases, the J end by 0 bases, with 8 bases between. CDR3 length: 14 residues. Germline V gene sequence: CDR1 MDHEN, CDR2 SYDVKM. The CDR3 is CASSLHVASYEQYF. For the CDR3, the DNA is TGTGCCAGCAGTTTACATGTGGCCTCCTACGAGCAGTACTTC.

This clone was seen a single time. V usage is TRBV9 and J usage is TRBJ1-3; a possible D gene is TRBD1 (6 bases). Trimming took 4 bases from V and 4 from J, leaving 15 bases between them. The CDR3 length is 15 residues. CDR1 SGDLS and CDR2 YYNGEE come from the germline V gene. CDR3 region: CASSLQGGGGNTIYF. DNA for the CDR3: TGTGCCAGCAGCCTACAGGGAGGGGGAGGAAACACCATATATTTT.

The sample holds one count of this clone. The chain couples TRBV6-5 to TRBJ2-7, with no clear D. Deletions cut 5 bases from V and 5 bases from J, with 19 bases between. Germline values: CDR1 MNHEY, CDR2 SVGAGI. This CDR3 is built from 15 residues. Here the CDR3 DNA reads TGTGCCAGCAGTAACCGCGAGGTGGTGTCGCACGAGCAGTACTTC. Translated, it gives CASSNREVVSHEQYF.

The CDR3 protein is CASKKGPEITIYF. The CDR3 DNA follows: TGTGCCAGCAAGAAGGGGCCCGAAATCACCATATATTTT. The gene calls are TRBV21-1 and TRBJ1-3; no check of the table's D call, TRBD1, against the DNA was made. TRBV21-1 is a pseudogene locus. CDR3 size: 13 residues.

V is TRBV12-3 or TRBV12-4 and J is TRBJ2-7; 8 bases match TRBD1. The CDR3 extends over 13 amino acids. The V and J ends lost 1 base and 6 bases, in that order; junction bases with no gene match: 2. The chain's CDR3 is CASSLDQGAEQYF. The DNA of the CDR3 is TGTGCCAGCAGTTTAGATCAGGGGGCCGAGCAGTACTTC.

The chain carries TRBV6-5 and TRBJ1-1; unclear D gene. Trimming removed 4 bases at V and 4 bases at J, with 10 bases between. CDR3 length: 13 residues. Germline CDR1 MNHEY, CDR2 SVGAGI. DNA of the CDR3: TGTGCCAGCAGTTTGCCCCGAGGCACTGAAGCTTTCTTT. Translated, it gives CASSLPRGTEAFF.

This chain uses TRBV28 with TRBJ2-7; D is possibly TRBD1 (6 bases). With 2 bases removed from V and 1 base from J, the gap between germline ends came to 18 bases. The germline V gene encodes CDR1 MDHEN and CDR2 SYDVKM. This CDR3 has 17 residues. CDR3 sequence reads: CASSLRGGRIASYEQYF. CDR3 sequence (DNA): TGTGCCAGCAGTTTACGAGGGGGACGAATCGCATCCTACGAGCAGTACTTC.

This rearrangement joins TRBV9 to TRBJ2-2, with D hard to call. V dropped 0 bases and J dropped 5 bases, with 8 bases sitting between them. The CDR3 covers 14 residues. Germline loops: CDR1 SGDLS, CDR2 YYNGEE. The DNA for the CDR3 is TGTGCCAGCAGCGTAGCCCACCGGACCGGGGAGCTGTTTTTT. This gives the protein CASSVAHRTGELFF.

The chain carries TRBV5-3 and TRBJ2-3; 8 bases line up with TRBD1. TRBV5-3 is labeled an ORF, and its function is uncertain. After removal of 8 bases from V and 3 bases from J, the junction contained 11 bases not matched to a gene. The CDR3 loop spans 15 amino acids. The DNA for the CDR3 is TGTGCCAGGAAACCCAGGGACAGGTGGACAGATACGCAGTATTTT. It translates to CARKPRDRWTDTQYF.

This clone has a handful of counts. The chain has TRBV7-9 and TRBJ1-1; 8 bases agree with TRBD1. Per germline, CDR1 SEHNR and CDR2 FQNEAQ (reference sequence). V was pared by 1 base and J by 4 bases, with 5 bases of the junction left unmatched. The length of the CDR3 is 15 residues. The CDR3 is CASSLETGVTTEAFF. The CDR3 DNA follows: TGTGCCAGCAGCTTAGAGACAGGGGTTACCACTGAAGCTTTCTTT.

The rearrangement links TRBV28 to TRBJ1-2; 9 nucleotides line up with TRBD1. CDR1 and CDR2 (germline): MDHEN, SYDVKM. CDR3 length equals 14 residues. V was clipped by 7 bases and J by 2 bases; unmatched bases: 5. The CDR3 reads CASISGTGNYGYTF. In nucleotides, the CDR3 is TGTGCCAGCATTTCCGGGACAGGGAACTATGGCTACACCTTC.

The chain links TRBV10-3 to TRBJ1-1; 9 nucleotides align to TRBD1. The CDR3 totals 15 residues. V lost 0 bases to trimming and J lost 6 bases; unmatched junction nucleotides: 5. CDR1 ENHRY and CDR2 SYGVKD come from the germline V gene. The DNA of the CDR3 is TGTGCCATCAGTGAGTCTGGGACAGGGTTATCTGAAGCTTTCTTT. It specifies CAISESGTGLSEAFF.